The next 9 T cell receptor beta chains were all read from a single sample in a study of blood T cell repertoires in COVID-19. The assay was immunoSEQ multiplex PCR, and TCRdb's table has in-frame clones only and misses some. The table lists approximately 250,000 clones, approximately 82% of them singletons. Sample: peripheral blood. These receptor sequences come from a man aged 35-49 years who had recovered from COVID-19.

The chain uses TRBV9 and TRBJ2-5; D gene unclear. The CDR3 sequence is 9 residues long. From germline, CDR1 is SGDLS and CDR2 YYNGEE. The CDR3 sequence: CISQETQYF. CDR3 sequence (DNA): TGTATCTCTCAAGAGACCCAGTACTTC.

Of note for this clone: The same CDR3 also results from other DNA sequences found in this sample. This chain uses TRBV7-2 with TRBJ1-1, with D possibly TRBD1 on 6 matching bases. The CDR3 has 13 residues. Germline CDR1 is SGHTA and CDR2 is FQGNSA. V was cut by 2 bases and J by 4 bases, with 8 bases left in between. CDR3 nucleotides: TGTGCCAGCAGCTTAAACAGGGTCACTGAAGCTTTCTTT. It codes for CASSLNRVTEAFF.

V usage is TRBV3-1 (or the pseudogene TRBV3-2) and J usage is TRBJ1-5; no firm D call. From germline, CDR1 is LGHDT and CDR2 YNNKEL (reference sequence). The CDR3 has 13 amino acids. Trimming pared 0 bases from V and 9 bases from J, leaving 9 bases between. CDR3 in amino acids: CASSQDPAGPQHF. The CDR3 DNA follows: TGTGCCAGCAGCCAAGATCCTGCAGGGCCCCAGCATTTT.

The chain joins TRBV19 to TRBJ1-1; D gene uncertain. The V end lost 8 bases, the J end lost 7 bases, and 11 bases lay between the germline ends. The CDR3 spans 11 residues. CDR1 is LNHDA and CDR2 is SQIVND in the germline V gene (reference sequence). The CDR3 is CASRTWSEAFF. DNA of the CDR3: TGTGCCAGTCGTACCTGGAGTGAAGCTTTCTTT.

V gene TRBV5-1 combines with J gene TRBJ2-2, with no clear D. Between the trimmed V and J ends, which lost 4 bases and 3 bases, there was a span of 4 bases. CDR1 and CDR2 from the germline V gene are SGHRS and YFSETQ. This CDR3 has 12 residues. The CDR3 DNA is TGCGCCAGCAGCAGAGACACCGGGGAGCTGTTTTTT. It is translated as CASSRDTGELFF. Using reference TRBV5-1 and TRBJ2-2 for the parts outside the CDR3, the full variable domain is KAGVTQTPRYLIKTRGQQVTLSCSPISGHRSVSWYQQTPGQGLQFLFEYFSETQRNKGNFPGRFSGRQFSNSRSEMNVSTLELGDSALYLCASSRDTGELFFGEGSRLTVL.

The V gene is TRBV9, the J gene TRBJ2-2; D may be TRBD2 (6 bases). The length of the CDR3 is 16 residues. Germline CDR1 SGDLS, CDR2 YYNGEE. The V gene lost 1 base and the J gene lost 0 bases, with 10 bases spanning the gap. CDR3 residues: CASSVSSAANTGELFF. The CDR3 nucleotides are TGTGCCAGCAGCGTATCTAGCGCCGCGAACACCGGGGAGCTGTTTTTT.

The sample holds one count of this clone. The chain combines TRBV6-1 with TRBJ2-7; 12 bases match TRBD1. Germline V gives CDR1 MNHNS, CDR2 SASEGT. Trimming cost V 2 bases and J 3 bases; bases outside gene matches: 11. The CDR3 runs to 18 residues. CDR3 region: CASSEKGYGTGGSYEQYF. The CDR3, as DNA: TGTGCCAGCAGTGAAAAAGGGTACGGGACAGGGGGCAGCTACGAGCAGTACTTC.

V is TRBV9 and J is TRBJ1-6; TRBD1 aligns across 9 bases. V was clipped by 3 bases and J by 8 bases; unmatched bases: 6. CDR3 length: 15 residues. Germline lookup yields CDR1 SGDLS and CDR2 YYNGEE. In DNA, the CDR3 is TGTGCCAGCAGCGGGCCCCGGGACAGGGATTCACCCCTCCACTTT. Amino acids: CASSGPRDRDSPLHF.

V is TRBV6-6 and J is TRBJ2-5; D perhaps matches TRBD1 (6 bases). Germline lookup yields CDR1 MNHNY and CDR2 SVGAGI (reference sequence). The CDR3 totals 13 residues. V lost 6 bases, J lost 5 bases, and 13 bases lay in between. This CDR3 reads CASRQGGLETQYF. For the CDR3, the DNA is TGTGCCAGCAGACAGGGTGGGTTGGAGACCCAGTACTTC.